One and the same sample provided the 17 T cell receptor beta chains below, sequenced in a study of OX40 agonist ivuxolimab in advanced cancers. The method was immunoSEQ multiplex PCR; TCRdb's version includes in-frame clones alone and lacks a portion of them. Among around 62,000 clones listed, approximately 80% were seen once. Specimen: CD4+ or CD8+ T cells sorted from blood, collected in a trial of the OX40 agonist ivuxolimab. These receptors were collected from an adult with an advanced solid tumor such as melanoma, head and neck, liver or kidney cancer.

This clone appeared a few times. The chain has TRBV7-9 and TRBJ2-5, with D tentatively TRBD1 or TRBD2 (7 bases each). This CDR3 region has 15 residues. Germline V gene lookup returns CDR1 SEHNR and CDR2 FQNEAQ (reference sequence). With 5 bases removed from V and 5 bases from J, the gap between germline ends came to 18 bases. The CDR3 loop reads CASSEASGGAETQYF. CDR3 DNA: TGTGCCAGCAGCGAAGCGTCAGGGGGGGCTGAGACCCAGTACTTC.

This clone was counted between two and nine times. Other nucleotide sequences from this sample produce the same CDR3. The rearrangement joins TRBV18 to TRBJ1-1, with a weak D call TRBD1 (6 bases). Trimming stripped 3 bases from V and 1 base from J, with 9 bases between. Germline V lookup: CDR1 KGHSH, CDR2 LQKENI. This CDR3 region has 14 residues. This CDR3 reads CASSPGQSNTEAFF. In DNA, the CDR3 is TGTGCCAGCTCACCCGGACAGTCGAACACTGAAGCTTTCTTT.

This rearrangement joins TRBV4-2 to TRBJ1-4, with TRBD1 identical over 9 bases. The CDR3 sequence is 15 residues long. Trimming removed 0 bases from V and 10 bases from J; junction bases left unmatched: 6. Germline lookup yields CDR1 LGHNA and CDR2 YNFKEQ. In DNA form, the CDR3 reads TGTGCCAGCAGCCAAGAACCGGGACAGGGCGGAAAACTGTTTTTT. As protein: CASSQEPGQGGKLFF.

The chain combines TRBV11-1 with TRBJ1-4; D is unresolved. From germline, CDR1 is SGHAT and CDR2 FQDESV (reference sequence). This CDR3 is built from 12 residues. V dropped 1 base and J dropped 8 bases, with 5 bases sitting between them. CDR3 protein: CASSLDQEKLFF. Written as DNA, the CDR3 is TGTGCCAGCAGCTTAGATCAGGAAAAACTGTTTTTT.

The chain joins TRBV6-4 to TRBJ2-1; D call uncertain. CDR3 length: 15 residues. Germline-derived CDR1 and CDR2 are MRHNA and SNTAGT. V was pared by 4 bases and J by 3 bases, with 13 bases between. The CDR3: CASSVDLTSYNEQFF. DNA of the CDR3: TGTGCCAGCAGTGTCGACCTGACGAGCTACAATGAGCAGTTCTTC.

The rearrangement uses TRBV2 and TRBJ2-1; D not resolved. CDR3 length equals 14 residues. V was shortened by 5 bases and J by 2 bases, with 10 bases between the two germline ends. Germline CDR1 and CDR2: SNHLY and FYNNEI. The CDR3 sequence: CASSLATPYNEQFF. In nucleotides, the CDR3 is TGTGCCAGCAGTCTGGCGACACCCTACAATGAGCAGTTCTTC.

DNA of the CDR3: TGTGCCAGCAGCAAAGAGGGGCAGGGGAAGACCCAGTACTTC. This gives the protein CASSKEGQGKTQYF. V usage is TRBV21-1 and J usage is TRBJ2-5; the D call TRBD1 from the table was never checked on the DNA. TRBV21-1 is a pseudogene segment. There are 14 residues in the CDR3.

V and J are TRBV5-1 and TRBJ2-1; D is ambiguous. The CDR3 extends over 13 amino acids. Germline V gene sequence: CDR1 SGHRS, CDR2 YFSETQ. Trimming pared 4 bases from V and 4 bases from J, leaving 9 bases between. CDR3 sequence (DNA): TGCGCCAGCAGCCCCGACCCGTACAATGAGCAGTTCTTC. It is translated as CASSPDPYNEQFF.

The chain's CDR3 is CASSTISGAYEQYF. CDR3 nucleotides: TGTGCCAGCAGCACGATTAGCGGTGCCTACGAGCAGTACTTC. V and J are TRBV5-4 and TRBJ2-7, with D perhaps TRBD2 (6 bases). Germline loops: CDR1 SGHNT, CDR2 YYREEE (reference sequence). V lost 4 bases and J lost 2, with 13 bases in between. CDR3 length: 14 amino acids.

The gene calls are TRBV7-2 and TRBJ2-5; no reliable D call. The J call is in doubt because the DNA end fits TRBJ2-7 better. The germline CDR1 and CDR2 sequences are SGHTA and FQGNSA. The CDR3 spans 14 residues. The CDR3 region has the DNA TGTGCCAGCAGCTTAAATCCCCCCTCCTACGAGCAGTACTTC. Its translation: CASSLNPPSYEQYF.

The chain carries TRBV4-3 and TRBJ1-1, with 8 bases aligning to TRBD1. CDR1 and CDR2 (germline): LGHNA, YSLEER. The CDR3 has 15 amino acids. V dropped 0 bases and J dropped 5; count of bases not matched to a gene: 5. The CDR3 protein is CASSQDTGGMTEAFF. Here the CDR3 DNA reads TGCGCCAGCAGCCAAGATACAGGGGGTATGACTGAAGCTTTCTTT.

The V gene is TRBV9, the J gene TRBJ2-7; TRBD2 agrees at 8 bases. The ends lost 3 bases at V and 4 bases at J; junction bases unmatched: 12. The CDR3 covers 16 residues. Per germline, CDR1 SGDLS and CDR2 YYNGEE. The chain's CDR3 is CASSARGGLLVYEQYF. CDR3 nucleotides: TGTGCCAGCAGCGCTCGGGGGGGACTGCTCGTTTACGAGCAGTACTTC.

This clone came up a few times. This rearrangement joins TRBV11-2 to TRBJ2-1; D may correspond to TRBD1 or TRBD2 (5 bases each). Germline V gene lookup returns CDR1 SGHAT and CDR2 FQNNGV. V gave up 3 bases and J gave up 6 bases, with 15 bases separating them. CDR3 length: 15 residues. CDR3 coding DNA: TGTGCCAGCAGCTTGGAGAGGGGTACGGGCAATGAGCAGTTCTTC. Translated, it gives CASSLERGTGNEQFF.

This clone has only one observation. CDR3 sequence reads: CATSRGISGSYEQYF. The CDR3 nucleotides read TGTGCCACCAGCAGAGGAATTAGCGGGAGCTACGAGCAGTACTTC. This chain joins TRBV15 and TRBJ2-7; 9 bases are a match to TRBD2. The CDR3 contains 15 residues. Germline V lookup: CDR1 LNHNV, CDR2 YYDKDF (reference sequence). V dropped 1 base and J dropped 3; count of bases not matched to a gene: 4.

The sample holds a few counts of this clone. The rearrangement links TRBV6-1 to TRBJ2-5; 11 bases match TRBD1. After removal of 8 bases from V and 5 bases from J, the junction contained 1 base not matched to a gene. This CDR3 contains 12 residues. The germline CDR1 and CDR2 sequences are MNHNS and SASEGT. CDR3 amino acids: CASGQGAETQYF. CDR3 coding DNA: TGTGCCAGCGGACAGGGGGCGGAGACCCAGTACTTC.

The rearrangement links TRBV11-2 to TRBJ2-1; TRBD2 matches at 7 bases. The CDR3 sequence is 18 residues long. The V segment lost 5 bases and the J segment 3 bases; nucleotides outside the gene matches: 16. Germline V gene lookup returns CDR1 SGHAT and CDR2 FQNNGV. CDR3 amino acids: CASSEPSSWGGGYNEQFF. In nucleotides, the CDR3 is TGTGCCAGCAGCGAGCCATCAAGCTGGGGGGGAGGCTACAATGAGCAGTTCTTC.

This clone was observed a handful of times. The rearrangement uses TRBV10-3 and TRBJ2-2; D possibly corresponds to TRBD2 (6 bases). Germline V CDR1 and CDR2: ENHRY, SYGVKD. Deletions cut 11 bases from V and 3 bases from J, with 16 bases between. This CDR3 region has 14 residues. CDR3 nucleotides: TGTGCCGCCAAGGGAGTAGCGGACACCGGGGAGCTGTTTTTT. Amino acids: CAAKGVADTGELFF.